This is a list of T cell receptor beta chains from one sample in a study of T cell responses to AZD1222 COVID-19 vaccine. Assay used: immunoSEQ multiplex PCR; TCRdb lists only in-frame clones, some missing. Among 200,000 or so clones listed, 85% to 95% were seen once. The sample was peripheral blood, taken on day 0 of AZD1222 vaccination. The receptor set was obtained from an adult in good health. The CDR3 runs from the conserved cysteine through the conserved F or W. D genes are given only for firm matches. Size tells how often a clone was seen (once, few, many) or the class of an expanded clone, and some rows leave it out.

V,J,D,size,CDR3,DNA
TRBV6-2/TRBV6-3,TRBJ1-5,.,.,CASSGFKLVGPYSNQPQHF,TGTGCCAGCAGTGGGTTCAAACTTGTGGGGCCATATAGCAATCAGCCCCAGCATTTT
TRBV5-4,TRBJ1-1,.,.,CASSRGLAPEAFF,TGTGCCAGCAGCAGGGGCTTGGCGCCTGAAGCTTTCTTT
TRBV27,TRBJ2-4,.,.,CASSPRGPGTLAKNIQYF,TGTGCCAGCAGTCCCAGAGGGCCCGGAACTTTAGCCAAAAACATTCAGTACTTC
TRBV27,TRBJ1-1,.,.,CASIHAAGNQGTEAFF,TGTGCCAGCATCCACGCTGCGGGGAATCAAGGCACTGAAGCTTTCTTT
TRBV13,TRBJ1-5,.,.,CASSLGGRQPQHF,TGTGCCAGCAGCTTAGGGGGCCGGCAGCCCCAGCATTTT
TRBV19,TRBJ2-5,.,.,CASSAEGVGRGETQYF,TGTGCCAGTAGTGCGGAGGGGGTAGGTAGAGGAGAGACCCAGTACTTC
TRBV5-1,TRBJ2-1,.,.,CASSFRVRGSQSYNEQFF,TGCGCCAGCAGCTTTAGAGTAAGGGGTTCCCAATCTTACAATGAGCAGTTCTTC
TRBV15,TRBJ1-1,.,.,CATSRVGGGNTEAFF,TGTGCCACCAGCAGAGTCGGCGGGGGGAACACTGAAGCTTTCTTT
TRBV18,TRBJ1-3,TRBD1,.,CASSPSGTGGNTIYF,TGTGCCAGCTCACCCTCCGGGACAGGGGGAAACACCATATATTTT
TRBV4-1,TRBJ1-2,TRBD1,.,CASSLHGQAPTGNGYTF,TGCGCCAGCAGCCTACATGGACAGGCACCAACGGGAAATGGCTACACCTTC
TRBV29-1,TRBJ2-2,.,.,CSVETLLQGGAGELFF,TGCAGCGTTGAGACCCTGCTACAGGGTGGGGCCGGGGAGCTGTTTTTT
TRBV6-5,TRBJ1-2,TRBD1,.,CASSYSIRGDYGYTF,TGTGCCAGCAGTTACTCGATCAGGGGGGACTATGGCTACACCTTC
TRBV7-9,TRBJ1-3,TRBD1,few,CASSPRGQGARGNTIYF,TGTGCCAGCAGTCCGCGGGGACAGGGGGCGCGTGGAAACACCATATATTTT
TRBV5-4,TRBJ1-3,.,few,CASSSSGGPRNTIYF,TGTGCCAGCAGCTCCTCGGGGGGCCCCCGGAACACCATATATTTT
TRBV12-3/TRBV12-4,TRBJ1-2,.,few,CASSLGRSGYTF,TGTGCCAGCAGTTTGGGAAGGTCTGGCTACACCTTC
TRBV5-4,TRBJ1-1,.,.,CASSLAGDPGAFF,TGTGCCAGCAGCTTGGCGGGGGACCCGGGGGCTTTCTTT
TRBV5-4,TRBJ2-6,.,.,CASSPSTVGPGANVLTF,TGTGCCAGCAGCCCCTCGACAGTGGGGCCTGGGGCCAACGTCCTGACTTTC
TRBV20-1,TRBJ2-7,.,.,CSATDREDYEQYF,TGCAGTGCTACTGACAGGGAGGATTACGAGCAGTACTTC
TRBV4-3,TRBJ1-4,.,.,CASSPSGRGKLFF,TGCGCCAGCAGCCCCTCTGGGAGGGGAAAACTGTTTTTT
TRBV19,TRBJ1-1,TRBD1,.,CASSIQGAEAFF,TGTGCCAGTAGTATACAGGGGGCTGAAGCTTTCTTT
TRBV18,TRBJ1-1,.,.,CASSLQTVTDTEAFF,TGTGCCAGCTCACTACAGACAGTAACGGACACTGAAGCTTTCTTT
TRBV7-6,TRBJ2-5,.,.,CASSLGQRETQYF,TGTGCCAGCAGCTTAGGACAGCGGGAGACCCAGTACTTC
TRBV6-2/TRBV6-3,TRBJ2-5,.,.,CASSYGQQETQYF,TGTGCCAGCAGTTATGGGCAACAAGAGACCCAGTACTTC
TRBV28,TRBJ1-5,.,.,CASSSSEGSNQPQHF,TGTGCCAGCAGTTCTAGCGAGGGTAGCAATCAGCCCCAGCATTTT
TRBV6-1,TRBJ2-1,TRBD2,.,CASSEDLWGPREGTYNEQFF,TGTGCCAGCAGTGAAGATTTGTGGGGGCCGCGGGAGGGAACTTACAATGAGCAGTTCTTC
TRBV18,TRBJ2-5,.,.,CASSLSEGQETQYF,TGTGCCAGCTCACTGTCAGAGGGACAAGAGACCCAGTACTTC
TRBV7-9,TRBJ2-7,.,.,CASSAQGPYGTYEQYF,TGTGCCAGCAGCGCACAAGGTCCCTACGGTACCTACGAGCAGTACTTC
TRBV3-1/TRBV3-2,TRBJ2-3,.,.,CASSQRPSSGTTQYF,TGTGCCAGCAGCCAGCGACCCAGTTCGGGAACGACGCAGTATTTT
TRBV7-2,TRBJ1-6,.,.,CASKGNYNSPLHF,TGTGCCTCGAAGGGCAACTATAATTCACCCCTCCACTTT
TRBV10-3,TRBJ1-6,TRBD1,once,CATGDSGSYNSPLHF,TGTGCCACCGGGGACAGTGGCTCCTATAATTCACCCCTCCACTTT
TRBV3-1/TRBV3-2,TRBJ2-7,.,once,CASSQGPSSYEQYF,TGTGCCAGCAGCCAGGGCCCATCATCCTACGAGCAGTACTTC
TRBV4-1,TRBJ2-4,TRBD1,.,CASSQADRAEHIQYF,TGCGCCAGCAGCCAGGCCGACAGGGCGGAGCACATTCAGTACTTC
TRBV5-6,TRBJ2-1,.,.,CASSERPVSSYNEQFF,TGTGCCAGCAGCGAACGACCAGTAAGCTCCTACAATGAGCAGTTCTTC
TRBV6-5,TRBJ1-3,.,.,CASSSPGTGNTIYF,TGTGCCAGCAGTTCTCCGGGTACTGGAAACACCATATATTTT
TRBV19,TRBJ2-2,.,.,CASSIRGNGELFF,TGTGCCAGTAGCATCAGGGGAAACGGGGAGCTGTTTTTT
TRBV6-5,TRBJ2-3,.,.,CASSPYGGDTQYF,TGTGCCAGCAGCCCCTACGGGGGAGATACGCAGTATTTT
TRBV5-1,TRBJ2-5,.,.,CASSPARVRETQYF,TGCGCCAGCAGCCCCGCTCGGGTGCGGGAGACCCAGTACTTC
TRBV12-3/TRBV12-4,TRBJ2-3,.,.,CASSHDSPDTQYF,TGTGCCAGCAGTCACGACTCGCCAGATACGCAGTATTTT
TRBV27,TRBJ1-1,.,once,CASTSGARDTEAFF,TGTGCCAGCACCTCGGGGGCGCGGGACACTGAAGCTTTCTTT
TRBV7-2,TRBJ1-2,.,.,CASSGPPNYGYTF,TGTGCCAGCAGCGGACCTCCTAACTATGGCTACACCTTC
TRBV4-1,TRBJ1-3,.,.,CASSQEPTSSGNTIYF,TGCGCCAGCAGCCAAGAACCGACCAGCTCTGGAAACACCATATATTTT
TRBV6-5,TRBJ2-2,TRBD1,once,CASTLRQGTTGELFF,TGTGCCAGCACCCTCCGACAGGGAACCACCGGGGAGCTGTTTTTT
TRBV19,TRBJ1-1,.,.,CASAFQVNTEAFF,TGTGCCAGCGCCTTCCAAGTGAACACTGAAGCTTTCTTT
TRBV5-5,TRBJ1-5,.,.,CASSHSNQPQHF,TGTGCCAGCAGCCACTCAAATCAGCCCCAGCATTTT
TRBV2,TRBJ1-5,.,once,CASSEAGLEPQHF,TGTGCCAGCAGTGAAGCAGGGTTAGAGCCCCAGCATTTT